A selection of T cell receptor beta chains follows, all from one sample in a study of shared clonotypes between healthy human individuals. Clones were read by immunoSEQ multiplex PCR, and TCRdb kept only the in-frame ones, dropping some. The sample contains some 2,400,000 clones, approximately 95% of which appear only once. Sequenced material: naive CD4+ T cells sorted from blood. These receptors were taken from a man aged 18 to 29 in good health. CDR3s include the opening cysteine and the closing phenylalanine or tryptophan. A D gene is named only where the DNA matches it firmly. Rows may omit the clone size; those that give it use once, few, many or a size class.

j_call | v_call | d_call | clone_size | cdr3_nt | cdr3_aa
TRBJ1-1 | TRBV5-1 | NA | NA | TGCGCCAGCAGCTTCCAGAGTTTCCACAATGAAGCTTTCTTT | CASSFQSFHNEAFF
TRBJ2-7 | TRBV6-1 | NA | NA | TGTGCCAGCGGCGGACCGAACTCCTACGAGCAGTACTTC | CASGGPNSYEQYF
TRBJ1-2 | TRBV11-2 | TRBD1 | NA | TGTGCCAGCGCGGAGGGGGCGGCCTATGGCTACACCTTC | CASAEGAAYGYTF
TRBJ1-1 | TRBV6-6 | TRBD1 | NA | TGTGCCAGCAGCCAGGGACAGCCGAACACTGAAGCTTTCTTT | CASSQGQPNTEAFF
TRBJ1-1 | TRBV19 | NA | NA | TGTGCCAGTGGGGCAAATAGGAACACTGAAGCTTTCTTT | CASGANRNTEAFF
TRBJ2-6 | TRBV19 | NA | NA | TGTGCCAGTAGTATATTGGGCCCCTCTGGGGCCAACGTCCTGACTTTC | CASSILGPSGANVLTF
TRBJ1-1 | TRBV4-2 | NA | NA | TGTGCCAGCAGCCAACAGGGGATGGGCACTGAAGCTTTCTTT | CASSQQGMGTEAFF
TRBJ2-3 | TRBV5-1 | TRBD2 | NA | TGCGCCAGCAGCTTGGGAGGACTAGGGACAGATACGCAGTATTTT | CASSLGGLGTDTQYF
TRBJ1-2 | TRBV30 | NA | NA | TGTGCCTGGAGTGGGCAGTATGGCTACACCTTC | CAWSGQYGYTF
TRBJ2-7 | TRBV6-1 | TRBD1 | NA | TGTGCCTGCCGGGGGACAGGGCACTACGAGCAGTACTTC | CACRGTGHYEQYF
TRBJ1-4 | TRBV7-9 | NA | NA | TGTGCCAGCAGCTTAGGGCAGGGAGGTGAAAAACTGTTTTTT | CASSLGQGGEKLFF
TRBJ2-4 | TRBV25-1 | NA | NA | TGTGCCAGCAGTGAAGAGGGCCCCCGTGAAAACATTCAGTACTTC | CASSEEGPRENIQYF
TRBJ1-6 | TRBV7-2 | NA | NA | TGTGCCAGCAGCTTAGCGCCCGGAGCTAGCTCCTATAATTCACCCCTCCACTTT | CASSLAPGASSYNSPLHF
TRBJ1-1 | TRBV6-5 | TRBD1 | NA | TGTGCCAGCAGTTACCCAGGGGGGGGGAAAGCTTTCTTT | CASSYPGGGKAFF
TRBJ2-7 | TRBV5-4 | NA | once | TGTGCCAGCAGCTTGGGACAGGCTTCCTACGAGCAGTACTTC | CASSLGQASYEQYF
TRBJ1-5 | TRBV7-2 | TRBD1 | NA | TGTGCCAGCAGCTTAGCGATGACAGGGAATCAGCCCCAGCATTTT | CASSLAMTGNQPQHF
TRBJ2-7 | TRBV6-6 | NA | few | TGTGCCAGCAGAAGGGACAACTTCTCCTACGAGCAGTACTTC | CASRRDNFSYEQYF
TRBJ2-2 | TRBV27 | NA | NA | TGTGCCAGCAGTTTGACCCTGCGGGCCCACGGGTCCGGGGAGCTGTTTTTT | CASSLTLRAHGSGELFF
TRBJ1-2 | TRBV29-1 | TRBD1 | NA | TGCAGCGTTGAAGACGACAGGGACTATGGCTACACCTTC | CSVEDDRDYGYTF
TRBJ2-3 | TRBV28 | TRBD1 | NA | TGTGCCAGCGATGGGACAGGGGGTTCCACAGATACGCAGTATTTT | CASDGTGGSTDTQYF
TRBJ1-1 | TRBV2 | NA | few | TGTGCCAGCAGGGACGGCATAGCCGAAGCTTTCTTT | CASRDGIAEAFF
TRBJ1-1 | TRBV6-5 | NA | NA | TGTGCCAGCAGTACCCTTATTTTGGGTGAAGCTTTCTTT | CASSTLILGEAFF
TRBJ2-3 | TRBV4-1 | TRBD1 | NA | TGCGCCAGCAGCCAAGATCGCCAGGGGGCGAGAACAGATACGCAGTATTTT | CASSQDRQGARTDTQYF
TRBJ1-1 | TRBV7-9 | TRBD1 | NA | TGTGCCAGCAGCTTAGGACAGGGTAACACTGAAGCTTTCTTT | CASSLGQGNTEAFF
TRBJ2-2 | TRBV6-5 | NA | NA | TGTGCCAGCAGCCGACTAGGTACTGGGGAGCTGTTTTTT | CASSRLGTGELFF
TRBJ1-2 | TRBV4-1 | TRBD1 | NA | TGCGCCAGCAGCCAAGAACAGGGGCCCGACTATGGCTACACCTTC | CASSQEQGPDYGYTF
TRBJ2-5 | TRBV18 | NA | NA | TGTGCCAGCTCACCAAGCCGGGAGCAAGAGACCCAGTACTTC | CASSPSREQETQYF
TRBJ1-5 | TRBV19 | NA | NA | TGTGCCCGGGGGGGTTACCAGCCCCAGCATTTT | CARGGYQPQHF
TRBJ2-5 | TRBV7-6 | NA | NA | TGTGCCAGCAGCGGCCAGGAGGGGGAGGGCTTCCAAGAGACCCAGTACTTC | CASSGQEGEGFQETQYF
TRBJ2-3 | TRBV12-5 | NA | NA | TGTGCTAGTGGTTTGGTCGTGGGGGGGGCTAGCACAGATACGCAGTATTTT | CASGLVVGGASTDTQYF
TRBJ2-3 | TRBV5-6 | TRBD2 | NA | TGTGCCAGCAGCTTCCGCTCTAGCGGGACTAGATCGGGCACAGATACGCAGTATTTT | CASSFRSSGTRSGTDTQYF
TRBJ1-5 | TRBV2 | NA | NA | TGTGCCAGCAGTGAAGCTTCAGGACAGCCCCAGCATTTT | CASSEASGQPQHF
TRBJ2-7 | TRBV5-4 | TRBD2 | once | TGTGCCAGCAGCTTGCAAGTCGCTAGCGGGAGAAACGAGCAGTACTTC | CASSLQVASGRNEQYF
TRBJ1-4 | TRBV2 | NA | NA | TGTGCCAGCGGGGGGTCGAGTCCGAATGAAAAACTGTTTTTT | CASGGSSPNEKLFF
TRBJ1-1 | TRBV10-3 | NA | once | TGTGCCATCAGTGAGTCCGTAGGGGCTGGGGGAGCTTTCTTT | CAISESVGAGGAFF
TRBJ2-5 | TRBV10-3 | NA | NA | TGTGCCATCAGTGAGTCGTTGGGGACGGAGACCCAGTACTTC | CAISESLGTETQYF
TRBJ2-4 | TRBV18 | NA | NA | TGTGCCAGCTCACAAGAGGACGTAGGCAAAAACATTCAGTACTTC | CASSQEDVGKNIQYF
TRBJ2-6 | TRBV29-1 | NA | NA | TGCAGCGTTGGTTCTGGGGCCAACGTCCTGACTTTC | CSVGSGANVLTF
TRBJ2-3 | TRBV10-1 | TRBD2 | NA | TGCGCCAGCTCGACTAGCGGGAGCACAGATACGCAGTATTTT | CASSTSGSTDTQYF
TRBJ1-1 | TRBV2 | NA | NA | TGTGCCAGCAAGGGCCGGGGTCCAAACACTGAAGCTTTCTTT | CASKGRGPNTEAFF
TRBJ1-1 | TRBV10-3 | NA | NA | TGTGCCATCAGTGAGTCACCGGCAGGGCGCGAGTTGGGAGCTTTCTTT | CAISESPAGRELGAFF
TRBJ2-2 | TRBV10-3 | NA | NA | TGTGCCATCAGTGAGGGAGCCCAGGGGGGAGGGGAGCTGTTTTTT | CAISEGAQGGGELFF
TRBJ1-3 | TRBV30 | NA | NA | TGTGCCTGGTGGGCGAGGGGGACTGGTGGAAACACCATATATTTT | CAWWARGTGGNTIYF
TRBJ2-5 | TRBV10-3 | NA | NA | TGTGCCATCAGTGACCCAAGGGGGGTCCAAGAGACCCAGTACTTC | CAISDPRGVQETQYF
TRBJ2-7 | TRBV10-3 | NA | once | TGTGCCATCAGGAGGGAAAAGGACTACGAGCAGTACTTC | CAIRREKDYEQYF
TRBJ1-2 | TRBV10-3 | NA | NA | TGTGCCATCAGTGATCAGGGCAGCTTTGGCGGCTACACCTTC | CAISDQGSFGGYTF
TRBJ2-5 | TRBV10-3 | TRBD2 | NA | TGTGCCAGCAGAACTGCGGGGGAGGGGGAGACCCAGTACTTC | CASRTAGEGETQYF
TRBJ1-3 | TRBV29-1 | NA | once | TGCAGCGTTGCAAGTTACTCTGGAAACACCATATATTTT | CSVASYSGNTIYF
TRBJ2-5 | TRBV10-2 | TRBD2 | NA | TGCGCCAGCAGTGAGGCTGGCGGGAGGTTTGAGACCCAGTACTTC | CASSEAGGRFETQYF
TRBJ2-1 | TRBV10-3 | NA | NA | TGTGCCACCACCTCCGAAGGGGTTGCGAGCAATGAGCAGTTCTTC | CATTSEGVASNEQFF
TRBJ2-5 | TRBV19 | NA | NA | TGTGCCAGTAGTATCAGTCTAGCATCCATTGAGACCCAGTACTTC | CASSISLASIETQYF
TRBJ2-5 | TRBV5-1 | NA | NA | TGCGCCAGCAGCTTGCCTTCGTCAGAGACCCAGTACTTC | CASSLPSSETQYF
TRBJ2-1 | TRBV29-1 | NA | NA | TGCAGCGTTGAAGGTGGGCCGACCGGTGAGCAGTTCTTC | CSVEGGPTGEQFF
TRBJ2-7 | TRBV30 | NA | NA | TGTGCCTGGAGTGGGGCAGGGGAGCAGTACTTC | CAWSGAGEQYF
TRBJ2-1 | TRBV10-3 | TRBD2 | once | TGTGCCATCAGTGAGCGGGGACTAGCGGGAGAAATTGATGAGCAGTTCTTC | CAISERGLAGEIDEQFF
TRBJ2-2 | TRBV2 | NA | NA | TGTGCCAGCAGGGAGGACAGTCTCACCGGGGAGCTGTTTTTT | CASREDSLTGELFF
TRBJ2-5 | TRBV30 | TRBD2 | NA | TGTGCCTGGAGTCCCCTGACTAGCGGGAGGAAAGTCTCTCAGTACTTC | CAWSPLTSGRKVSQYF
TRBJ1-1 | TRBV19 | NA | NA | TGTGCCAGTAGTATAGTCAGCAACACTGAAGCTTTCTTT | CASSIVSNTEAFF
TRBJ1-2 | TRBV5-6 | TRBD1 | NA | TGTGCCAGCAGGGGACAGAACAACGTCTATGGCTACACCTTC | CASRGQNNVYGYTF
TRBJ1-2 | TRBV10-2 | TRBD1 | NA | TGCGCCAGCAGTGAGAGGGGGCTTAGGGGGGAACACTATGGCTACACCTTC | CASSERGLRGEHYGYTF